What follows describes a single T cell receptor beta chain. Its antigen is not identified. Recipients received nonmyeloablative bone marrow transplants from related graft donors, with transient mixed chimerism. This record comes from a study of Tregs in tolerant kidney transplant recipients. Study-wide results and caveats: Changing PCR primers prevented nucleotide comparison between some patients' samples. The small number of patients limits these findings pending further validation.

The method was immunoSEQ multiplex PCR; TCRdb's version includes in-frame clones alone and lacks a portion of them. The table lists 20,000 to 25,000 clones, over 75% of them singletons. This CDR3 comprises 15 residues. In germline, CDR1 is SEHNR, CDR2 FQNEAQ (reference sequence). Germline trimming cut 4 bases from V and 1 base from J; bases unmatched to any gene: 6. The sequence was collected from a human patient who received a combined kidney and bone marrow transplant. Some T cells may be graft donor cells. The sequenced sample was CD8+ T cells from blood (PBMCs), obtained 6 months after the transplant. V usage is TRBV7-9 and J usage is TRBJ2-5, with 7 bases fitting TRBD1. In DNA, the CDR3 is TGTGCCAGCAGCTACCCGACAGGGCTCCAAGAGACCCAGTACTTC. It is translated as CASSYPTGLQETQYF.